This entry lists 8 T cell receptor beta chains sequenced from one sample in a study of human T cells and chemical hapten exposure. Using its own MiXCR run on the RACE reads, TCRdb lists one record per CDR3 protein. The repertoire holds fewer than 100,000 distinct CDR3 sequences, with under 15% as singletons. The sample's time point: patch test 1, 2 weeks after DPC sensitization. Treatment reported: therapeutic diphenylcyclopropenone sensitization with weekly scalp DPC. Source: whole blood, taken in connection with sensitization to the hapten diphenylcyclopropenone (DPC). Source of these receptors: a woman aged 40 to 50 with alopecia areata. Some clones in this sample may be carry-over from other donors' samples.

This clonotype appeared a few times. The J gene is TRBJ2-7, the V gene TRBV7-2; TRBD2 might be the D (5 bases). There are 13 residues in the CDR3. The V and J ends lost 4 bases and 5 bases respectively, with 12 bases between them. Germline V CDR1 and CDR2: SGHTA, FQGNSA. The CDR3 reads CASSYKFGDEQYF. CDR3 sequence (DNA): TGTGCCAGCAGCTACAAGTTCGGGGACGAGCAGTACTTC.

This clonotype was counted only a few times. J is TRBJ2-3 and V is TRBV7-3; D might be TRBD2 (5 bases). V was pared by 2 bases and J by 4 bases, with 10 bases between. Germline CDR1 SGHTA, CDR2 FQGTGA. CDR3 length: 14 residues. The CDR3 reads CASSLFRGADTQYF. CDR3 DNA: TGTGCCAGCAGCTTATTTCGGGGTGCAGATACGCAGTATTTT.

This rearrangement joins TRBV24-1 to TRBJ2-1; the match to TRBD2 covers 7 bases. The V segment lost 6 bases and the J segment 3 bases; nucleotides outside the gene matches: 7. The CDR3 sequence is 15 residues long. Germline V gene sequence: CDR1 KGHDR, CDR2 SFDVKD. DNA of the CDR3: TGTGCCACCAGTTATCGCGGGAGTATCTACAATGAGCAGTTCTTC. Translation: CATSYRGSIYNEQFF.

This rearrangement joins TRBV5-5 to TRBJ1-1, with no clear D. The V end was cut by 4 bases, the J end by 9 bases, with 19 bases between. Germline CDR1 SGHKS, CDR2 YYEKEE (reference sequence). The CDR3 runs to 14 residues. As DNA, the CDR3 is TGTGCCAGCAGCCCAGGAGGAACCTCTCCCAAAGCTTTCTTT. Protein product: CASSPGGTSPKAFF.

V and J are TRBV5-1 and TRBJ2-7, with 8 positions matching TRBD2. J lost 0 bases, V lost 4 bases, and 6 bases had no gene match. Germline V lookup: CDR1 SGHRS, CDR2 YFSETQ. There are 15 residues in the CDR3. As DNA, the CDR3 is TGCGCCAGCAGCCCGGGAGGGCTGAGCTCCTACGAGCAGTACTTC. Translated: CASSPGGLSSYEQYF.

On this clonotype itself: A much larger clone differs from this one at a single base, so this may be a read error. This sequence joins TRBV19 and TRBJ2-1; D may be TRBD1 or TRBD2 (5 bases each). The CDR3 runs to 15 residues. Per germline, CDR1 LNHDA and CDR2 SQIVND (reference sequence). The CDR3 loop is CASSPGTRAYNEQLF. The CDR3 DNA reads as TGTGCCAGTAGTCCAGGGACCCGCGCCTACAATGAGCAGCTCTTC.

The V gene is TRBV12-3 or TRBV12-4, the J gene TRBJ1-2; D is unclear. Trimming took 7 bases from V and 9 from J, leaving 12 bases between them. The CDR3 spans 11 residues. CDR3 in amino acids: CASTLGPSYTF. In DNA, the CDR3 is TGTGCCAGCACCCTTGGGCCAAGCTACACCTTC.

In this sample, this clonotype turned up a few times. CDR3 loop: CATSQGDQETQYF. As DNA, the CDR3 is TGTGCCACCAGCCAGGGAGACCAAGAGACCCAGTACTTC. This sequence joins TRBV24-1 and TRBJ2-5; D tentatively reads TRBD1 or TRBD2 (5 bases each). Germline CDR1 reads KGHDR; CDR2 reads SFDVKD. The CDR3 sequence is 13 residues long. The V end was cut by 7 bases, the J end by 0 bases, with 8 bases between.